The rows below give T cell receptor beta chains drawn from one sample of a study of T cell responses to AZD1222 COVID-19 vaccine. Profiled with immunoSEQ multiplex PCR; TCRdb holds only in-frame clones, not every one. The sample carries about 96,000 clones, roughly 90% recorded once. This specimen was peripheral blood, taken on day 0 of AZD1222 vaccination. The receptors stem from an adult in good health. Both conserved end residues are part of each CDR3. Each record gives: J gene, V gene, D gene, clone size, CDR3 protein, CDR3 DNA. The D gene is left open where the match is weak. Clone size is given for some rows only: seen once, a few or many times, or a class if the clone is expanded.

>TRBJ2-3|TRBV4-2|-|once
CASSQGLSTDTQYF
TGTGCCAGCAGCCAAGGATTGTCGACAGATACGCAGTATTTT
>TRBJ1-2|TRBV6-1|-|-
CASSEGTARDGYTF
TGTGCCAGCAGTGAAGGGACAGCGCGGGATGGCTACACCTTC
>TRBJ1-1|TRBV27|-|-
CASSLGTPNTEAFF
TGTGCCAGCAGTTTGGGCACGCCGAACACTGAAGCTTTCTTT
>TRBJ1-6|TRBV28|-|-
CASKWADSPLHF
TGTGCCAGCAAGTGGGCGGACTCACCCCTCCACTTT
>TRBJ2-7|TRBV11-3|-|-
CASSFRCSGVLWGFINEQYF
TGTGCCAGCAGCTTCCGTTGTTCGGGAGTGTTATGGGGGTTCATCAACGAGCAGTACTTC
>TRBJ2-7|TRBV6-2/TRBV6-3|TRBD2|-
CASSSPLGGRIYEQYF
TGTGCCAGCAGTTCCCCCCTGGGCGGGAGGATTTACGAGCAGTACTTC
>TRBJ2-1|TRBV7-9|TRBD1|-
CASSPPRQGVTREQFF
TGTGCCAGCAGCCCCCCTCGACAGGGAGTTACGAGAGAGCAGTTCTTC
>TRBJ2-7|TRBV7-2|-|-
CASSSSITYEQYF
TGTGCCAGCAGCTCTAGTATCACCTACGAGCAGTACTTC
>TRBJ1-1|TRBV29-1|-|-
CSVGGADVEAFF
TGCAGCGTGGGAGGGGCGGATGTAGAAGCTTTCTTT
>TRBJ1-2|TRBV27|-|-
CASSPSGDSTYGYTF
TGTGCCAGCAGCCCCTCCGGCGACAGCACCTATGGCTACACCTTC
>TRBJ2-3|TRBV9|-|-
CASSVKTPPDTQYF
TGTGCCAGCAGCGTAAAGACCCCCCCAGATACGCAGTATTTT
>TRBJ2-2|TRBV7-6|TRBD2|-
CASSLAGLAISGELFF
TGTGCCAGCAGCTTAGCGGGACTAGCGATCTCCGGGGAGCTGTTTTTT
>TRBJ2-7|TRBV4-1|-|-
CASSQSGTYEQYF
TGCGCCAGCAGCCAGAGCGGTACCTACGAGCAGTACTTC
>TRBJ1-6|TRBV6-5|-|-
CASSYETGASGSPLHF
TGTGCCAGCAGTTACGAGACGGGGGCTTCGGGTTCACCCCTCCACTTT
>TRBJ1-1|TRBV6-5|TRBD1|once
CASRVTGDTEAFF
TGTGCCAGCAGGGTGACAGGGGACACTGAAGCTTTCTTT
>TRBJ2-3|TRBV2|-|-
CASTPGRNTDTQYF
TGTGCCAGCACTCCGGGACGGAACACAGATACGCAGTATTTT
>TRBJ1-4|TRBV30|-|-
CAWSHGRLNEKLFF
TGTGCCTGGAGTCACGGGCGGTTGAATGAAAAACTGTTTTTT
>TRBJ1-2|TRBV12-3/TRBV12-4|-|-
CASRRTFNYGYTF
TGTGCCAGCAGAAGAACATTTAACTATGGCTACACCTTC
>TRBJ1-2|TRBV2|-|-
CASSVRGINYGYTF
TGTGCCAGCAGTGTTCGGGGCATCAACTATGGCTACACCTTC
>TRBJ2-7|TRBV30|-|-
CAWSVINRFNEQYF
TGTGCCTGGAGTGTGATCAACAGGTTCAACGAGCAGTACTTC